This record looks at one T cell receptor beta chain sequence and its context. The data were obtained in a study of T cell responses to AZD1222 COVID-19 vaccine. Measured with immunoSEQ multiplex PCR; TCRdb has only the in-frame clones, and not every one. The sample lists about 140,000 clones, roughly 90% occurring once. CDR3 length: 17 residues. V was trimmed by 4 bases and J by 0 bases, leaving 15 bases between them. Germline CDR1 and CDR2: SNHLY and FYNNEI. The sequence was collected from an adult who received the AZD1222 COVID-19 vaccine. This sequence joins TRBV2 and TRBJ2-2; D uncertain. Source: peripheral blood, taken 28 days after the second AZD1222 dose. The CDR3 nucleotides read TGTGCCAGCAGTGCTGCTCATGGGGTCGCGAACACCGGGGAGCTGTTTTTT. Protein sequence: CASSAAHGVANTGELFF.